This entry is about one TCR beta chain. The antigen it recognizes is unknown. No much larger clone exists at a distance of one base, and base qualities are not known. The method was the immunoSEQ multiplex PCR assay. TCRdb re-hosts the immuneACCESS table, in-frame sequences only. Its copies lack some clones; in the studies checked, an unresolved V gene accounts for under half of them, and the cause for the rest is not known. This sample has about 33,000 clones in its table, and around 87% of those were observed once. The ten largest clonotypes hold around 1.9% of the sample. Repertoires were sampled repeatedly over the course of chemoradiotherapy so that clonal expansion in the tumor microenvironment could be followed. CDR1 SNHLY and CDR2 FYNNEI were looked up in the germline V gene. From cysteine to phenylalanine, the CDR3 is 14 amino acids long. The DNA shown is the 42-base CDR3, in frame from base 1. Trimming removed 3 bases from V and 6 bases from J; the gene matches leave 6 bases unexplained.

The data stem from a study of chemoradiotherapy in HPV16-positive cancers (dated by TCRdb to 2022 to 2024). At the level of the whole study: Using functional T-cell assays on cells from a couple of HPV16-positive patients, the researchers defined candidate HPV-specific T-cell clones and common TCR motifs. The study asked whether T-cell immunity to the HPV oncoproteins E6 and E7 changes during chemoradiotherapy and whether this immunity affects survival. The candidate HPV-specific TCRs and motifs were then tracked in TCR repertoires from over 85 patients with HPV-related cancers.

Summary of the overall study and its limitations: Expansion of candidate HPV-specific clones and E7-related TCR motifs was observed in the tumor microenvironment during treatment, whereas no such expansion was observed for non-HPV-specific T cells. The survival association was reported for HPV16-positive patients, and the functional definition of HPV-specific T cells was derived from only a couple of HPV16-positive patients. In HPV16-positive patients, expansion of HPV-responsive T cells during chemoradiotherapy was associated with improved recurrence-free survival.

The sample consisted of blood, taken from a patient who underwent chemoradiotherapy. This clonotype was obtained from a human donor with HPV-associated anogenital cancer. This chain is built from TRBV2 and TRBJ1-2, with TRBD1 identical over 8 junction bases. The DNA is TGTGCCAGCAGTGACGACAGGGGAATGGATGGCTACACCTTC. It encodes CASSDDRGMDGYTF.